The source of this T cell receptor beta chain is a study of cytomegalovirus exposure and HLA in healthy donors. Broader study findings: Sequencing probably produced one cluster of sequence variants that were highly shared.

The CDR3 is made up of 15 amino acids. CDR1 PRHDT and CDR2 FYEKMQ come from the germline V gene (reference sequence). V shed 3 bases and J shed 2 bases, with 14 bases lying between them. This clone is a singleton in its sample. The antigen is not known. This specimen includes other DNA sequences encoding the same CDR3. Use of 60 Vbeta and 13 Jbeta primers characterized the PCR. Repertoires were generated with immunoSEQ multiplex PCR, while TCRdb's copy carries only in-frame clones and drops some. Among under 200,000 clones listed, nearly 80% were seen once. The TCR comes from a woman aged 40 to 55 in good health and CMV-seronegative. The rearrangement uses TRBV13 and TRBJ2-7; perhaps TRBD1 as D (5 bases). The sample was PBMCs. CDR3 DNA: TGTGCCAGCAGCTTCAGCATGGAAGGGGCCTACGAGCAGTACTTC. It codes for CASSFSMEGAYEQYF.